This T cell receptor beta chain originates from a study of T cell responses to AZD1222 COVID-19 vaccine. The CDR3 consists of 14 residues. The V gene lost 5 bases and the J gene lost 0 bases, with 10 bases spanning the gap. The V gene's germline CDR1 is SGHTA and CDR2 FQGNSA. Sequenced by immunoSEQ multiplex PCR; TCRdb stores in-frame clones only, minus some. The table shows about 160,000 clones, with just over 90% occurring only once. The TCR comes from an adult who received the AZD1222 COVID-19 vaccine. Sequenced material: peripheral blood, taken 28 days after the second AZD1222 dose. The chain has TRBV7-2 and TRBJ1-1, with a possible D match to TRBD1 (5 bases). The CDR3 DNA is TGTGCCAGCAGCCATGGGACGGTGAACACTGAAGCTTTCTTT. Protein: CASSHGTVNTEAFF.